These T cell receptor beta chains were read from a single sample in a study of Ad26.COV2.S vaccination and SARS-CoV-2 variants. Here immunoSEQ multiplex PCR was the method, and the copy in TCRdb shows in-frame clones only, minus some. The table has 380,000 or so clones, 80% to 90% seen once. Sequencing used peripheral blood, obtained in a trial of Ad26.COV2.S vaccine versus placebo. The receptors here all came from a person aged 18-65 years who received the Ad26.COV2.S COVID-19 vaccine or a placebo. The CDR3 runs from the conserved cysteine through the conserved F or W. The D gene is left open where the match is weak. Expanded clones are given a class, and other clones once, few, many or no size at all.

v_call: TRBV29-1
clone_size: once
j_call: TRBJ2-2
d_call: NA
cdr3_length: 14
cdr3_nt: TGCAGCGTTGAAGTAACCCGACTCACCGGGGAGCTGTTTTTT
cdr3_aa: CSVEVTRLTGELFF

v_call: TRBV7-7
clone_size: NA
j_call: TRBJ2-1
d_call: NA
cdr3_length: 16
cdr3_nt: TGTGCCAGCAGCTTAAGTAGGGTTACATCCTACAATGAGCAGTTCTTC
cdr3_aa: CASSLSRVTSYNEQFF

v_call: TRBV29-1
clone_size: NA
j_call: TRBJ2-7
d_call: TRBD2
cdr3_length: 11
cdr3_nt: TGCAGCGTGACTAGCAAGGGCGAGCAGTACTTC
cdr3_aa: CSVTSKGEQYF

v_call: TRBV7-2
clone_size: NA
j_call: TRBJ2-5
d_call: TRBD2
cdr3_length: 14
cdr3_nt: TGTGCCAGCAGTAAATCAGGGAGGGCAGAGACCCAGTACTTC
cdr3_aa: CASSKSGRAETQYF

v_call: TRBV4-3
clone_size: NA
j_call: TRBJ1-1
d_call: NA
cdr3_length: 16
cdr3_nt: TGCGCCAGCAGAACGAGTAACGTACGCGGCGGAACTGAAGCTTTCTTT
cdr3_aa: CASRTSNVRGGTEAFF

v_call: TRBV6-5
clone_size: NA
j_call: TRBJ2-2
d_call: NA
cdr3_length: 13
cdr3_nt: TGTGCCAGCCGGCAGGGGAACACCGGGGAGCTGTTTTTT
cdr3_aa: CASRQGNTGELFF

v_call: TRBV28
clone_size: many
j_call: TRBJ1-2
d_call: TRBD1
cdr3_length: 15
cdr3_nt: TGTGCCAGCAGCCGACCGGGACAGGCCGACTATGGCTACACCTTC
cdr3_aa: CASSRPGQADYGYTF

v_call: TRBV7-9
clone_size: NA
j_call: TRBJ2-1
d_call: TRBD1
cdr3_length: 12
cdr3_nt: TGTGCCAGCAGCTACTCACAGGGGGCGTCGTTCTTC
cdr3_aa: CASSYSQGASFF

v_call: TRBV7-2
clone_size: NA
j_call: TRBJ2-2
d_call: NA
cdr3_length: 12
cdr3_nt: TGTGCCAGCAGCTTAAAAGGGGGGGAGCTGTTTTTT
cdr3_aa: CASSLKGGELFF

v_call: TRBV24-1
clone_size: NA
j_call: TRBJ2-2
d_call: NA
cdr3_length: 13
cdr3_nt: TGTGCCACCAGGGCAGGGTGGACCGGGGAGCTGTTTTTT
cdr3_aa: CATRAGWTGELFF

v_call: TRBV28
clone_size: NA
j_call: TRBJ2-7
d_call: NA
cdr3_length: 12
cdr3_nt: TGTGCCAGCAGCATCACCGTTGGCGAGCAGTACTTC
cdr3_aa: CASSITVGEQYF

v_call: TRBV5-4
clone_size: NA
j_call: TRBJ2-1
d_call: TRBD2
cdr3_length: 16
cdr3_nt: TGTGCCAGCAGCCTAGCGGGGGCTAGCGGGCTAAATGAGCAGTTCTTC
cdr3_aa: CASSLAGASGLNEQFF

v_call: TRBV29-1
clone_size: NA
j_call: TRBJ2-1
d_call: NA
cdr3_length: 11
cdr3_nt: TGCAGCGTTGAGTGGGTCAATGGGCAGTTCTTC
cdr3_aa: CSVEWVNGQFF

v_call: TRBV18
clone_size: NA
j_call: TRBJ2-7
d_call: TRBD1
cdr3_length: 15
cdr3_nt: TGTGCCAGCTCACCAGGACAGGTTAGCTCCTACGAGCAGTACTTC
cdr3_aa: CASSPGQVSSYEQYF

v_call: TRBV19
clone_size: NA
j_call: TRBJ2-1
d_call: NA
cdr3_length: 13
cdr3_nt: TGTGCCAGTAGTATAGCCCCTCCCAATGAGCAGTTCTTC
cdr3_aa: CASSIAPPNEQFF

v_call: TRBV5-1
clone_size: NA
j_call: TRBJ2-3
d_call: NA
cdr3_length: 17
cdr3_nt: TGCGCCAGCAGCCTTGTAGGGACAACTATCCCCACAGATACGCAGTATTTT
cdr3_aa: CASSLVGTTIPTDTQYF

v_call: TRBV18
clone_size: NA
j_call: TRBJ1-5
d_call: NA
cdr3_length: 16
cdr3_nt: TGTGCCAGCTCACCGCGGGGTGGGGGGCGCGACCAGCCCCAGCATTTT
cdr3_aa: CASSPRGGGRDQPQHF

v_call: TRBV6-5
clone_size: NA
j_call: TRBJ1-1
d_call: NA
cdr3_length: 14
cdr3_nt: TGTGCCAGCAGGACCCGCCCCAGGGCTCCTGAAGCTTTCTTT
cdr3_aa: CASRTRPRAPEAFF

v_call: TRBV11-2
clone_size: once
j_call: TRBJ2-2
d_call: NA
cdr3_length: 14
cdr3_nt: TGTGCCAGCAGCTTAAATCCGAACACCGGGGAGCTGTTTTTT
cdr3_aa: CASSLNPNTGELFF

v_call: TRBV7-2
clone_size: NA
j_call: TRBJ2-5
d_call: TRBD2
cdr3_length: 15
cdr3_nt: TGTGCCAGCAGCTCCCGGAGGACTAGAGGAGAGACCCAGTACTTC
cdr3_aa: CASSSRRTRGETQYF

v_call: TRBV19
clone_size: once
j_call: TRBJ1-5
d_call: NA
cdr3_length: 14
cdr3_nt: TGTGCCAGTAGTATAGTTGGCGGCAATCAGCCCCAGCATTTT
cdr3_aa: CASSIVGGNQPQHF

v_call: TRBV5-6
clone_size: NA
j_call: TRBJ2-7
d_call: NA
cdr3_length: 14
cdr3_nt: TGTGCCAGCAGCCCGGGCCCGCAGAACTACGAGCAGTACTTC
cdr3_aa: CASSPGPQNYEQYF

v_call: TRBV2
clone_size: few
j_call: TRBJ2-3
d_call: TRBD2
cdr3_length: 14
cdr3_nt: TGTGCCAGCAGTGCGGGACTAGCGACAGATACGCAGTATTTT
cdr3_aa: CASSAGLATDTQYF

v_call: TRBV19
clone_size: NA
j_call: TRBJ1-5
d_call: NA
cdr3_length: 17
cdr3_nt: TGTGCCAGTAGTATAGGACGGGGAGAGGGAAGCAATCAGCCCCAGCATTTT
cdr3_aa: CASSIGRGEGSNQPQHF

v_call: TRBV12-5
clone_size: NA
j_call: TRBJ2-5
d_call: TRBD1
cdr3_length: 17
cdr3_nt: TGTGCTAGTGGTTCCCTCCAATTGACAGGGACGGGGGAGACCCAGTACTTC
cdr3_aa: CASGSLQLTGTGETQYF

v_call: TRBV6-4
clone_size: once
j_call: TRBJ2-3
d_call: TRBD2
cdr3_length: 15
cdr3_nt: TGTGCCAGCAGTGCTAGCGGGAGGAGCACAGATACGCAGTATTTT
cdr3_aa: CASSASGRSTDTQYF

v_call: TRBV19
clone_size: NA
j_call: TRBJ1-5
d_call: NA
cdr3_length: 15
cdr3_nt: TGTGCCAGTAGCATTACAGGGCCGAGCAATCAGCCCCAGCATTTT
cdr3_aa: CASSITGPSNQPQHF

v_call: TRBV2
clone_size: NA
j_call: TRBJ1-6
d_call: TRBD1
cdr3_length: 15
cdr3_nt: TGTGCCAGCAGTCCCGGGACAGGGGAAGGATCACCCCTCCACTTT
cdr3_aa: CASSPGTGEGSPLHF

v_call: TRBV5-1
clone_size: NA
j_call: TRBJ2-1
d_call: TRBD2
cdr3_length: 14
cdr3_nt: TGCGCCAGCAGCTGGGGAGGGACCTACAATGAGCAGTTCTTC
cdr3_aa: CASSWGGTYNEQFF

v_call: TRBV4-2
clone_size: NA
j_call: TRBJ2-2
d_call: NA
cdr3_length: 13
cdr3_nt: TGTGCCAGCAGCCAAGACGGCCCCGGGGAGCTGTTTTTT
cdr3_aa: CASSQDGPGELFF

v_call: TRBV27
clone_size: NA
j_call: TRBJ1-6
d_call: TRBD1
cdr3_length: 15
cdr3_nt: TGTGCCAGCAGATCGCCGGACAGGAACAATTCACCCCTCCACTTT
cdr3_aa: CASRSPDRNNSPLHF

v_call: TRBV28
clone_size: NA
j_call: TRBJ1-1
d_call: TRBD1
cdr3_length: 12
cdr3_nt: TGTGCCAGCAGTTTATTGCAGGGGGGCGCTTTCTTT
cdr3_aa: CASSLLQGGAFF

v_call: TRBV11-2
clone_size: NA
j_call: TRBJ2-7
d_call: TRBD2
cdr3_length: 15
cdr3_nt: TGTGCCAGCAGTAAGGGACTAGCGGGAGTAAGCGAGCAGTACTTC
cdr3_aa: CASSKGLAGVSEQYF

v_call: TRBV24-1
clone_size: NA
j_call: TRBJ2-5
d_call: TRBD1
cdr3_length: 15
cdr3_nt: TGTGCCACCAGTGATTTCCGACAGGGTCGAGAGACCCAGTACTTC
cdr3_aa: CATSDFRQGRETQYF

v_call: TRBV5-6
clone_size: NA
j_call: TRBJ1-1
d_call: NA
cdr3_length: 13
cdr3_nt: TGTGCCAGCAGCTGGGGGGGCCACACTGAAGCTTTCTTT
cdr3_aa: CASSWGGHTEAFF

v_call: TRBV27
clone_size: NA
j_call: TRBJ2-1
d_call: NA
cdr3_length: 16
cdr3_nt: TGTGCCAGCTCGTACCAGGAGGGCCCTACATACAATGAGCAGTTCTTC
cdr3_aa: CASSYQEGPTYNEQFF

v_call: TRBV4-1
clone_size: NA
j_call: TRBJ2-3
d_call: TRBD2
cdr3_length: 15
cdr3_nt: TGCGCCAGCAGCCTTAGCGGGATGTCCACAGATACGCAGTATTTT
cdr3_aa: CASSLSGMSTDTQYF

v_call: TRBV7-9
clone_size: NA
j_call: TRBJ1-3
d_call: TRBD1
cdr3_length: 15
cdr3_nt: TGTGCCAGCAGCTTGGGGGACAGCTCTGGAAACACCATATATTTT
cdr3_aa: CASSLGDSSGNTIYF

v_call: TRBV27
clone_size: NA
j_call: TRBJ1-1
d_call: NA
cdr3_length: 13
cdr3_nt: TGTGCCAGCAGTTTACAGGTTCGGACTGAAGCTTTCTTT
cdr3_aa: CASSLQVRTEAFF

v_call: TRBV5-1
clone_size: NA
j_call: TRBJ2-4
d_call: TRBD2
cdr3_length: 16
cdr3_nt: TGCGCCAGCAGCCCCGGGACTAGCGGAAACAAAAACATTCAGTACTTC
cdr3_aa: CASSPGTSGNKNIQYF

v_call: TRBV6-1
clone_size: NA
j_call: TRBJ2-3
d_call: TRBD2
cdr3_length: 16
cdr3_nt: TGTGCCAGCAGTGGATCTCTAGCGGGGGGGCCGGATACGCAGTATTTT
cdr3_aa: CASSGSLAGGPDTQYF

v_call: TRBV2
clone_size: NA
j_call: TRBJ1-2
d_call: NA
cdr3_length: 12
cdr3_nt: TGTGCCAGCAGTCCCCTACGGTATGGCTACACCTTC
cdr3_aa: CASSPLRYGYTF

v_call: TRBV27
clone_size: NA
j_call: TRBJ1-1
d_call: NA
cdr3_length: 13
cdr3_nt: TGTGCCAGCAGTTTCCGTAGGAACACTGAAGCTTTCTTT
cdr3_aa: CASSFRRNTEAFF

v_call: TRBV3-1/TRBV3-2
clone_size: NA
j_call: TRBJ2-1
d_call: NA
cdr3_length: 13
cdr3_nt: TGTGCCAGCGAAAAAGGCTCCAACAATGAGCAGTTCTTC
cdr3_aa: CASEKGSNNEQFF

v_call: TRBV4-1
clone_size: NA
j_call: TRBJ1-2
d_call: NA
cdr3_length: 15
cdr3_nt: TGCGCCAGCAGCCATGGAGGGACGTTTAACTATGGCTACACCTTC
cdr3_aa: CASSHGGTFNYGYTF

v_call: TRBV6-5
clone_size: NA
j_call: TRBJ1-2
d_call: TRBD1
cdr3_length: 13
cdr3_nt: TGTGCCAGCACTCCGGGACAGTTCTATGGCTACACCTTC
cdr3_aa: CASTPGQFYGYTF

v_call: TRBV6-5
clone_size: NA
j_call: TRBJ1-3
d_call: NA
cdr3_length: 14
cdr3_nt: TGTGCCAGCAGTTCCGGGGCCGGGGGAAACACCATATATTTT
cdr3_aa: CASSSGAGGNTIYF

v_call: TRBV2
clone_size: few
j_call: TRBJ1-5
d_call: NA
cdr3_length: 13
cdr3_nt: TGTGCCAGCAGTGTCGTCCCGGGCGGGCCCCAGCATTTT
cdr3_aa: CASSVVPGGPQHF

v_call: TRBV3-1/TRBV3-2
clone_size: NA
j_call: TRBJ1-5
d_call: NA
cdr3_length: 14
cdr3_nt: TGTGCCAGCAGCCTCGGAGCAGGCAGTCAGCCCCAGCATTTT
cdr3_aa: CASSLGAGSQPQHF

v_call: TRBV12-3/TRBV12-4
clone_size: NA
j_call: TRBJ2-7
d_call: NA
cdr3_length: 11
cdr3_nt: TGTGCCAGCAGTGACTCCTACGAGCAGTACTTC
cdr3_aa: CASSDSYEQYF

v_call: TRBV5-4
clone_size: NA
j_call: TRBJ1-1
d_call: NA
cdr3_length: 13
cdr3_nt: TGTGCCAGCAGCTTGGCGGTGAACACTGAAGCTTTCTTT
cdr3_aa: CASSLAVNTEAFF

v_call: TRBV3-1/TRBV3-2
clone_size: NA
j_call: TRBJ1-1
d_call: NA
cdr3_length: 15
cdr3_nt: TGTGCCAGCAGCCAAGGGTTTATGATGAACACTGAAGCTTTCTTT
cdr3_aa: CASSQGFMMNTEAFF

v_call: TRBV7-2
clone_size: NA
j_call: TRBJ2-7
d_call: NA
cdr3_length: 15
cdr3_nt: TGTGCCAGCAGCTTAGCGGGGACCAACGAACCCGAGCAGTACTTC
cdr3_aa: CASSLAGTNEPEQYF

v_call: TRBV14
clone_size: NA
j_call: TRBJ1-2
d_call: NA
cdr3_length: 15
cdr3_nt: TGTGCCAGCAGCCAAGTGAGGGGCTCCTGGTATGGCTACACCTTC
cdr3_aa: CASSQVRGSWYGYTF

v_call: TRBV7-9
clone_size: once
j_call: TRBJ2-3
d_call: TRBD2
cdr3_length: 18
cdr3_nt: TGTGCCAGCAGCGGGAGACTAGCGGGAGGGCCTGGCACAGATACGCAGTATTTT
cdr3_aa: CASSGRLAGGPGTDTQYF

v_call: TRBV5-1
clone_size: NA
j_call: TRBJ1-2
d_call: NA
cdr3_length: 13
cdr3_nt: TGCGCCAGCAGCTTGGAGTCAGGGGTTGGCTACACCTTC
cdr3_aa: CASSLESGVGYTF

v_call: TRBV6-5
clone_size: NA
j_call: TRBJ2-7
d_call: TRBD2
cdr3_length: 14
cdr3_nt: TGTGCCAGCAGTTACTCCGCAGGGAGGGGCGAGCAGTACTTC
cdr3_aa: CASSYSAGRGEQYF

v_call: TRBV7-9
clone_size: NA
j_call: TRBJ1-1
d_call: NA
cdr3_length: 13
cdr3_nt: TGTGCCAGATCAATAGACATGAACACTGAAGCTTTCTTT
cdr3_aa: CARSIDMNTEAFF

v_call: TRBV7-2
clone_size: NA
j_call: TRBJ1-3
d_call: NA
cdr3_length: 15
cdr3_nt: TGTGCCAGCAGCTTACACAGCGCCCTAAGAGACACCATATATTTT
cdr3_aa: CASSLHSALRDTIYF